One and the same sample provided the 9 T cell receptor beta chains below, sequenced in a study of blood T cells in healthy people across ages. A sample-barcoded 5' primer and a J-beta primer mix were used in a second PCR of about 7 to 11 cycles. TCRdb re-called the 5' RACE reads with MiXCR, one entry per CDR3 protein. This sample has about a million distinct CDR3 sequences, with 35% to 45% found just once. Material for sequencing was blood. Receptor source: a man younger than 35 in good health.

This clonotype was recorded a few times. This chain joins TRBV14 and TRBJ2-4; 7 bases map to TRBD1. After removal of 0 bases from V and 3 bases from J, the junction contained 2 bases not matched to a gene. CDR3 size: 15 residues. Germline CDR1 is SGHDN and CDR2 is FVKESK. CDR3 DNA sequence: TGTGCCAGCAGCCAAGAGACAGGGAGCAAAAACATTCAGTACTTC. Its translation: CASSQETGSKNIQYF. The complete variable domain, with remaining parts taken from reference TRBV14 and TRBJ2-4, reads EAGVTQFPSHSVIEKGQTVTLRCDPISGHDNLYWYRRVMGKEIKFLLHFVKESKQDESGMPNNRFLAERTGGTYSTLKVQPAELEDSGVYFCASSQETGSKNIQYFGAGTRLSVL.

This chain joins TRBV9 and TRBJ2-6; D gene ambiguous. Between the trimmed V and J ends, which lost 3 bases and 0 bases, there was a span of 10 bases. CDR3 length: 16 amino acids. The germline V gene encodes CDR1 SGDLS and CDR2 YYNGEE. In DNA form, the CDR3 reads TGTGCCAGCAGCGCCCGAATCCCCTCTGGGGCCAACGTCCTGACTTTC. Translated: CASSARIPSGANVLTF.

This clonotype was observed a few times. This chain links TRBV9 with TRBJ2-1; D is possibly TRBD2 (5 bases). CDR3 size: 14 residues. Trimming shortened V by 3 bases and J by 6 bases, and 13 bases separated the two germline ends. Looked up from germline, CDR1 is SGDLS and CDR2 is YYNGEE. The CDR3 DNA is TGTGCCAGCAGCGGCCCCGGGGTATTCAATGAGCAGTTCTTC. Protein: CASSGPGVFNEQFF.

With respect to this clonotype: The junction departs from germline at one end; a sequencing error may be responsible. This chain joins TRBV7-9 and TRBJ1-5, with a tentative D call TRBD1 (6 bases). Looked up from germline, CDR1 is SEHNR and CDR2 is FQNEAQ (reference sequence). This CDR3 is 12 amino acids long. The CDR3 spells CSSSSQGGNQHF. Here the CDR3 DNA reads TGTTCCAGCAGCTCCCAAGGGGGGAACCAGCATTTT.

At least ten counts were recorded for this clonotype. The chain combines TRBV10-3 with TRBJ2-1, with TRBD2 identical over 10 bases. The germline gives CDR1 ENHRY, CDR2 SYGVKD. With V trimmed by 6 bases and J by 5 bases, 7 bases remained unmatched. CDR3 size: 15 residues. The CDR3 here is CAIREIAGGDNEQFF. The CDR3 nucleotides read TGTGCCATCAGAGAAATAGCGGGGGGCGACAATGAGCAGTTCTTC.

The J gene is TRBJ2-5, the V gene TRBV3-1, with D perhaps matching TRBD2 (6 bases). V lost 1 base and J lost 7, with 16 bases in between. The CDR3 is made up of 15 amino acids. Per the germline V gene, CDR1 is LGHDT and CDR2 is YNNKEL (reference sequence). For the CDR3, the DNA is TGTGCCAGCAGCCAAGTATCTGGGGACTTCGGGACCCAGTACTTC. This encodes CASSQVSGDFGTQYF.

V gene TRBV20-1 combines with J gene TRBJ2-7; 11 nucleotides align to TRBD2. TRBJ2-5 matches the DNA end more closely, so the J call is doubtful. The CDR3 loop spans 14 amino acids. Germline V CDR1 and CDR2: DFQATT, SNEGSKA (reference sequence). In DNA, the CDR3 is TGCAGTGCGAGGGGGACTAGCGGAACGGAGACCCAGTACTTC. Amino acids: CSARGTSGTETQYF.

The chain joins TRBV2 to TRBJ2-5; D possibly corresponds to TRBD2 (6 bases). The CDR3 is made up of 15 amino acids. Germline CDR1 reads SNHLY; CDR2 reads FYNNEI. The V end lost 5 bases, the J end lost 2 bases, and 15 bases lay between the germline ends. The CDR3 nucleotides read TGTGCCAGCAGTAGACTAGGGCTTATGCAAGAGACCCAGTACTTC. As protein: CASSRLGLMQETQYF.

This clonotype was observed a few times. This chain joins TRBV13 and TRBJ1-1; a possible D gene is TRBD1 (5 bases). The germline CDR1 and CDR2 sequences are PRHDT and FYEKMQ (reference sequence). Trimming shortened V by 7 bases and J by 7 bases, and 19 bases separated the two germline ends. CDR3 length equals 14 residues. CDR3 DNA: TGTGCCAGCACCCGGACGGGGGAGGAAAATGAAGCTTTCTTT. The encoded protein is CASTRTGEENEAFF.